These 25 T cell receptor beta chains share one sample of origin, sequenced in a study of blood T cell repertoires in COVID-19. Profiled with immunoSEQ multiplex PCR; TCRdb holds only in-frame clones, not every one. The data contain 60,000 to 75,000 clones, approximately 80% of them singletons. Sequencing was done on a sample of peripheral blood. Source of these receptors: a woman aged 80 or over with acute or convalescent COVID-19.

CDR3 coding DNA: TGTGCCAGCAGTGACAGGGATACTGAAGCTTTCTTT. This gives the protein CASSDRDTEAFF. The chain recombines TRBV6-1 with TRBJ1-1; a weak D match, TRBD1 (5 bases). The V and J ends lost 3 bases and 5 bases respectively, with 7 bases between them. The CDR3 runs 12 residues. Germline CDR1 and CDR2: MNHNS and SASEGT.

The chain couples TRBV2 to TRBJ1-1, with D possibly matching TRBD1 (5 bases). V was cut by 4 bases and J by 5 bases, with 11 bases left in between. CDR3 length: 13 amino acids. CDR1 is SNHLY, CDR2 FYNNEI, per germline. The CDR3 sequence is CASSVGGFTEAFF. CDR3 in DNA: TGTGCCAGCAGTGTCGGGGGGTTTACTGAAGCTTTCTTT.

This sequence joins TRBV5-5 and TRBJ1-1, with D possibly being TRBD1 (5 bases). Trimming stripped 4 bases from V and 10 bases from J, with 17 bases between. Germline CDR1 SGHKS, CDR2 YYEKEE (reference sequence). This CDR3 is 13 amino acids long. The chain's CDR3 is CASSGATVWVAFF. In DNA, the CDR3 is TGTGCCAGCAGCGGGGCGACGGTGTGGGTAGCTTTCTTT.

The V and J genes are TRBV10-2 and TRBJ2-1; TRBD2 matches at 10 bases. The V and J ends lost 6 bases and 7 bases, in that order; junction bases with no gene match: 9. Germline CDR1 is WSHSY and CDR2 is SAAADI. The CDR3 extends over 15 amino acids. This chain's CDR3 is CASSKSGGARNEQFF. CDR3 coding DNA: TGCGCCAGCAGCAAAAGCGGGGGGGCGAGGAATGAGCAGTTCTTC.

CDR3 loop: CASSLVGGGVISYEQYF. The DNA of the CDR3 is TGTGCCAGCAGCTTGGTTGGCGGGGGGGTCATCTCCTACGAGCAGTACTTC. The chain employs TRBV5-8 and TRBJ2-7; TRBD2 matches 9 bases. The V segment lost 0 bases and the J segment 0 bases; nucleotides outside the gene matches: 7. Germline-derived CDR1 and CDR2 are SGHTS and YDEGEE. The CDR3 runs to 17 residues. Looking up the rest from reference TRBV5-8 and TRBJ2-7 gives the full variable domain: EAGVTQSPTHLIKTRGQQATLRCSPISGHTSVYWYQQALGLGLQFLLWYDEGEERNRGNFPPRFSGRQFPNYSSELNVNALELEDSALYLCASSLVGGGVISYEQYFGPGTRLTVT.

This chain uses TRBV6-2 or TRBV6-3 with TRBJ2-1; 11 nucleotides agree with TRBD1. Germline loops: CDR1 MNHEY, CDR2 SVGEGT. The CDR3 runs to 19 residues. The J segment lost 0 bases and the V segment lost 6 bases, leaving 13 bases of the junction unmatched. Written as DNA, the CDR3 is TGTGCCAGCAGCCCGCGGGGACAGGGGGTGTTTAGCTCCTACAATGAGCAGTTCTTC. It is translated as CASSPRGQGVFSSYNEQFF.

This clone was detected only once. The chain is built from TRBV24-1 and TRBJ2-3; tentative D call: TRBD1 (5 bases). V gave up 9 bases and J gave up 4 bases, with 16 bases separating them. The CDR3 totals 14 residues. The germline V gene encodes CDR1 KGHDR and CDR2 SFDVKD. The CDR3 is CATAGPTGADTQYF. Here the CDR3 DNA reads TGTGCCACCGCAGGGCCCACTGGAGCAGATACGCAGTATTTT.

V is TRBV18 and J is TRBJ2-5; D possibly corresponds to TRBD1 (6 bases). Germline V gene lookup returns CDR1 KGHSH and CDR2 LQKENI. With 3 bases removed from V and 4 bases from J, the gap between germline ends came to 21 bases. There are 17 residues in the CDR3. CDR3: CASSPGHIKLKGETQYF. The CDR3 coding sequence is TGTGCCAGCTCACCGGGACACATAAAACTCAAGGGAGAGACCCAGTACTTC.

The chain recombines TRBV11-3 with TRBJ2-3; a possible D gene is TRBD1 (6 bases). Deletions cut 5 bases from V and 4 bases from J, with 16 bases between. The germline gives CDR1 SGHNT, CDR2 YENEEA. The CDR3 contains 15 residues. This CDR3 reads CASSLQGLSADTQYF. Here the CDR3 DNA reads TGTGCCAGCAGCCTACAGGGTTTGAGTGCAGATACGCAGTATTTT.

The J gene is TRBJ2-1, the V gene TRBV27, with 14 positions matching TRBD2. CDR3 length: 17 residues. Germline-derived CDR1 and CDR2 are MNHEY and SMNVEV (reference sequence). The V segment lost 8 bases and the J segment 6 bases; nucleotides outside the gene matches: 12. The CDR3 protein is CASLRLAGGGGINEQFF. CDR3 nucleotides: TGTGCCAGCCTCAGACTAGCGGGGGGGGGTGGTATCAATGAGCAGTTCTTC.

The rearrangement joins TRBV5-1 to TRBJ2-5; 7 bases agree with TRBD1. Trimming at V came to 4 bases and at J to 2 bases, leaving 8 bases not matched to a gene. This CDR3 spans 15 amino acids. Germline V gene data show CDR1 as SGHRS and CDR2 as YFSETQ. The CDR3 protein is CASSGTTGSQETQYF. The CDR3, as DNA: TGCGCCAGCAGCGGGACGACAGGGTCTCAAGAGACCCAGTACTTC.

The gene calls are TRBV5-1 and TRBJ2-3; 12 bases align to TRBD2. The CDR3 consists of 17 residues. V dropped 2 bases and J dropped 2; count of bases not matched to a gene: 6. Germline loops: CDR1 SGHRS, CDR2 YFSETQ. The CDR3 region is CASSLRTSGGFTDTQYF. CDR3 sequence (DNA): TGCGCCAGCAGCTTACGTACTAGCGGGGGGTTCACAGATACGCAGTATTTT.

There are a few counts of this clone. The chain couples TRBV5-4 to TRBJ2-7, with a weak D call TRBD2 (6 bases). The CDR3 extends over 14 amino acids. Looked up from germline, CDR1 is SGHNT and CDR2 is YYREEE (reference sequence). Trimming cost V 0 bases and J 3 bases, with 10 bases left between them. CDR3 in DNA: TGTGCCAGCAGCTTGGGGGGGAGGATCTACGAGCAGTACTTC. This gives the protein CASSLGGRIYEQYF.

V and J are TRBV5-1 and TRBJ2-5; TRBD2 matches at 8 bases. Germline-derived CDR1 and CDR2 are SGHRS and YFSETQ. The CDR3 totals 16 residues. Trimming removed 1 base from V and 1 base from J; junction bases left unmatched: 6. This chain's CDR3 is CASSLTGGAIQETQYF. CDR3 coding DNA: TGCGCCAGCAGCTTGACGGGGGGGGCGATCCAAGAGACCCAGTACTTC.

J is TRBJ2-6 and V is TRBV19, with 11 nucleotides matching TRBD1. CDR3 length equals 19 residues. Looked up from germline, CDR1 is LNHDA and CDR2 is SQIVND (reference sequence). With 6 bases clipped from V and 0 bases from J, the junction kept 10 bases outside the gene matches. The CDR3 DNA sequence: TGTGCCAGTAGCCCTTCCCCGGGACAGGGGGGCTCTGGGGCCAACGTCCTGACTTTC. Translated, it gives CASSPSPGQGGSGANVLTF.

The CDR3 region is CASSGGRGPNTEAFF. CDR3 DNA sequence: TGTGCCAGCAGTGGTGGCAGGGGGCCGAACACTGAAGCTTTCTTT. The chain uses TRBV2 and TRBJ1-1; 8 nucleotides align to TRBD1. The V and J ends lost 4 bases and 1 base, in that order; junction bases with no gene match: 5. This CDR3 comprises 15 residues. Germline lookup yields CDR1 SNHLY and CDR2 FYNNEI. Supplemented by reference TRBV2 and TRBJ1-1, the full variable domain reads EPEVTQTPSHQVTQMGQEVILRCVPISNHLYFYWYRQILGQKVEFLVSFYNNEISEKSEIFDDQFSVERPDGSNFTLKIRSTKLEDSAMYFCASSGGRGPNTEAFFGQGTRLTVV.

The rearrangement uses TRBV4-2 and TRBJ2-5; D gene unclear. The CDR3 contains 12 residues. The germline V and J ends were trimmed by 4 bases and 4 bases, with 7 bases remaining between them. CDR1 is LGHNA and CDR2 is YNFKEQ in the germline V gene. CDR3 DNA sequence: TGTGCCAGCAGCCCGAACAGAGAGACCCAGTACTTC. It translates to CASSPNRETQYF.

This chain uses TRBV6-5 with TRBJ1-2; D may be TRBD1 (6 bases). From germline, CDR1 is MNHEY and CDR2 SVGAGI. This CDR3 has 14 residues. Trimming left V 4 bases short and J 8 bases short, with 17 bases between. The DNA for the CDR3 is TGTGCCAGCAGTTCGATGGGGGGGGCCCGAGGCTACACCTTC. Amino acids: CASSSMGGARGYTF.

The chain employs TRBV5-1 and TRBJ2-5; D not resolved. Germline values: CDR1 SGHRS, CDR2 YFSETQ. The CDR3 extends over 17 amino acids. V gave up 0 bases and J gave up 5 bases, with 20 bases separating them. CDR3 sequence reads: CASSLAGLTRSLETQYF. DNA of the CDR3: TGCGCCAGCAGCTTGGCCGGTCTAACCCGGTCGCTCGAGACCCAGTACTTC.

The chain couples TRBV4-1 to TRBJ2-3; perhaps TRBD2 as D (7 bases). CDR3 length equals 16 residues. V gave up 0 bases and J gave up 9 bases, with 19 bases separating them. Germline V gene data show CDR1 as MGHRA and CDR2 as YSYEKL. The CDR3 spells CASSQDRSGVGGTQYF. CDR3 nucleotide sequence: TGCGCCAGCAGCCAAGATAGGAGCGGGGTGGGGGGCACGCAGTATTTT.

The rearrangement joins TRBV7-6 to TRBJ1-2; 9 nucleotides align to TRBD1. The CDR3 contains 16 residues. After removal of 6 bases from V and 5 bases from J, the junction contained 13 bases not matched to a gene. CDR1 and CDR2 (germline): SGHVS, FNYEAQ. As DNA, the CDR3 is TGTGCCAGCAGACCAAGTCCCGGGACAGGGCCGTATGGCTACACCTTC. It encodes CASRPSPGTGPYGYTF.

This clone was found a few times. In DNA form, the CDR3 reads TGTGCCAGCAGTCGAAGGACATCGGGACTAGCGGCCGTATACGAGCAGTACTTC. Its translation is CASSRRTSGLAAVYEQYF. The chain has TRBV6-6 and TRBJ2-7; TRBD2 matches 11 bases. The trim removed 5 bases at V and 4 bases at J, leaving 16 bases unmatched. This CDR3 has 18 residues. The germline V gene encodes CDR1 MNHNY and CDR2 SVGAGI (reference sequence).

The rearrangement links TRBV2 to TRBJ1-6, with D unclear. Germline-derived CDR1 and CDR2 are SNHLY and FYNNEI. With 6 bases removed from V and 8 bases from J, the gap between germline ends came to 11 bases. The CDR3 consists of 13 residues. CDR3 loop: CASRLKLDSPLHF. The CDR3 coding sequence is TGTGCCAGCAGGCTAAAACTCGATTCACCCCTCCACTTT.

This sequence joins TRBV7-9 and TRBJ1-1; 8 bases fit TRBD1. Per the germline V gene, CDR1 is SEHNR and CDR2 is FQNEAQ (reference sequence). V gave up 1 base and J gave up 1 base; unmatched junction bases: 2. CDR3 length: 15 residues. The CDR3 DNA follows: TGTGCCAGCAGCTTAGGGGACAGGAGGAACACTGAAGCTTTCTTT. It encodes CASSLGDRRNTEAFF.

This clone has just a few counts. The rearrangement uses TRBV5-4 and TRBJ2-1; 8 bases agree with TRBD2. V trimming: 6 bases; J trimming: 4 bases; junction bases outside the gene matches: 9. This CDR3 region has 15 residues. Germline values: CDR1 SGHNT, CDR2 YYREEE (reference sequence). CDR3 loop: CASTPRAGGYNEQFF. The CDR3 nucleotides are TGTGCCAGCACCCCGCGGGCGGGGGGTTACAATGAGCAGTTCTTC.